These 14 T cell receptor beta chains originate from one sample sequenced in a study of T cell responses to AZD1222 COVID-19 vaccine. Measured with immunoSEQ multiplex PCR; TCRdb has only the in-frame clones, and not every one. The repertoire holds approximately 150,000 clones, with roughly nine tenths as singletons. This material consisted of peripheral blood, taken 28 days after the second AZD1222 dose. The receptor source for this set is an adult who received the AZD1222 COVID-19 vaccine.

The chain combines TRBV18 with TRBJ2-5, with 7 bases lining up with TRBD2. The CDR3 runs to 18 residues. Trimming took 5 bases from V and 1 from J; bases not matched to a gene: 16. Germline assignment: CDR1 KGHSH and CDR2 LQKENI. The CDR3 coding sequence is TGTGCCAGCTCAGCAACTCACACCCCAGCGGGACCCCAAGAGACCCAGTACTTC. Its protein product is CASSATHTPAGPQETQYF.

V and J are TRBV11-2 and TRBJ2-1; TRBD2 matches at 12 bases. Germline V gene lookup returns CDR1 SGHAT and CDR2 FQNNGV. The CDR3 is 15 residues long. V was clipped by 2 bases and J by 6 bases; unmatched bases: 2. The CDR3: CASSLLAGGVNEQFF. CDR3 DNA: TGTGCCAGCAGCTTACTAGCGGGAGGGGTCAATGAGCAGTTCTTC.

This chain uses TRBV19 with TRBJ1-5; D gene uncertain. Germline CDR1 reads LNHDA; CDR2 reads SQIVND (reference sequence). V lost 2 bases, J lost 0 bases, and 8 bases lay in between. CDR3 length: 15 residues. CDR3 sequence: CASSIRPVSNQPQHF. CDR3 bases: TGTGCCAGTAGTATAAGGCCGGTTAGCAATCAGCCCCAGCATTTT.

The chain has TRBV7-2 and TRBJ1-2; 10 positions agree with TRBD1. The CDR3 runs 15 residues. CDR1 and CDR2 from the germline V gene are SGHTA and FQGNSA. V was clipped by 7 bases and J by 6 bases; unmatched bases: 11. This chain's CDR3 is CASTVLPGTGDGYTF. DNA of the CDR3: TGTGCCAGCACCGTACTACCGGGGACAGGGGATGGCTACACCTTC.

The chain recombines TRBV6-5 with TRBJ2-3; 9 nucleotides agree with TRBD2. The V gene end was trimmed by 7 bases and the J gene end by 6 bases; junction bases not matched to a gene: 11. Germline V CDR1 and CDR2: MNHEY, SVGAGI. The CDR3 loop spans 15 amino acids. This CDR3 reads CASTRTSVRQDTQYF. In DNA form, the CDR3 reads TGTGCCAGCACCCGGACTAGCGTCAGGCAGGATACGCAGTATTTT.

V usage is TRBV14 and J usage is TRBJ2-7; unclear D gene. Germline-derived CDR1 and CDR2 are SGHDN and FVKESK. Trimming pared 3 bases from V and 6 bases from J, leaving 21 bases between. There are 16 residues in the CDR3. In DNA, the CDR3 is TGTGCCAGCAGCCACGAACAGTTGATTCCGAAGGGCGAGCAGTACTTC. This sequence encodes CASSHEQLIPKGEQYF.

The V and J genes are TRBV7-3 and TRBJ1-4; TRBD1 is a possible D gene (5 bases). Looked up from germline, CDR1 is SGHTA and CDR2 is FQGTGA. With 4 bases removed from V and 8 bases from J, the gap between germline ends came to 17 bases. The CDR3 covers 15 residues. Written as DNA, the CDR3 is TGTGCCAGCAGCTCCCCCGACAGTCTCCCCGAAAAACTGTTTTTT. This sequence encodes CASSSPDSLPEKLFF.

The V gene is TRBV21-1, the J gene TRBJ2-5; the table assigns TRBD1, which was not confirmed against the DNA. TRBV21-1 represents a pseudogene. There are 16 residues in the CDR3. CDR3 nucleotide sequence: TGTGCCAGCAGCAAAGGGGCAGTGATAGTACCGGAGACCCAGTACTTC. Translation gives CASSKGAVIVPETQYF.

CDR3 nucleotide sequence: TGTGCCATCTCTAGCGGGAGGGCCTCCTACGAGCAGTACTTC. The encoded protein is CAISSGRASYEQYF. The J gene is TRBJ2-7, the V gene TRBV10-3, with 12 bases lining up with TRBD2. The junction had 2 bases not matched to a gene; V was cut back by 8 bases and J by 0 bases. Germline CDR1 is ENHRY and CDR2 is SYGVKD. This CDR3 spans 14 amino acids.

The V gene is TRBV13, the J gene TRBJ2-1, with TRBD1 matching over 10 bases. Germline loops: CDR1 PRHDT, CDR2 FYEKMQ (reference sequence). V shed 5 bases and J 5 bases; nucleotides not matched to a gene: 3. CDR3 length: 14 residues. CDR3 nucleotide sequence: TGTGCCAGCAGCATGGGACAGGGGAACAATGAGCAGTTCTTC. It codes for CASSMGQGNNEQFF.

The genes are TRBV19 and TRBJ1-1; 7 nucleotides agree with TRBD1. Germline V gives CDR1 LNHDA, CDR2 SQIVND (reference sequence). This CDR3 has 14 residues. With 1 base clipped from V and 6 bases from J, the junction kept 5 bases outside the gene matches. The CDR3 region has the DNA TGTGCCAGTAGTATAGGACAGGGAAGGGCTGAAGCTTTCTTT. The encoded protein is CASSIGQGRAEAFF.

The chain combines TRBV2 with TRBJ1-1; 8 bases agree with TRBD1. The CDR3 has 14 amino acids. V was pared by 7 bases and J by 1 base, with 5 bases of the junction left unmatched. Germline lookup yields CDR1 SNHLY and CDR2 FYNNEI. The CDR3: CASTDRGGNTEAFF. CDR3 bases: TGTGCCAGCACCGACAGGGGTGGGAACACTGAAGCTTTCTTT.

The V and J genes are TRBV10-3 and TRBJ1-6; D is possibly TRBD1 (6 bases). Germline CDR1 reads ENHRY; CDR2 reads SYGVKD. Trimming removed 8 bases from V and 7 bases from J, with 12 bases in between. This CDR3 is 13 amino acids long. The CDR3 loop is CAIGGTLNSPLHF. As DNA, the CDR3 is TGTGCCATCGGCGGGACACTGAATTCACCCCTCCACTTT.

J is TRBJ2-7 and V is TRBV18, with D uncertain. Trimming took 6 bases from V and 2 from J, leaving 11 bases between them. CDR1 and CDR2 from the germline V gene are KGHSH and LQKENI. The CDR3 totals 13 residues. CDR3 sequence: CASSSVGAYEQYF. In DNA, the CDR3 is TGTGCCAGCTCCTCCGTTGGAGCCTACGAGCAGTACTTC.